This T cell receptor (beta chain) originates from a study of T cell responses to AZD1222 COVID-19 vaccine. In the study overall: Pooled samples include second doses given at about 4 or 12 weeks. General study results and limits: Two doses of AZD1222 preceded a rise in Spike-specific TCR breadth and depth. Females made up more of the donors, who were largely white British, and clonal diversity may have come out too low. Baseline seropositivity occurred in only a handful of AZD1222 recipients.

In regard to this clone: The antigen remains undetermined.

The CDR3 sequence is 16 residues long. V dropped 10 bases and J dropped 2 bases, with 21 bases sitting between them. Per germline, CDR1 LNHDA and CDR2 SQIVND (reference sequence). Some clones are missing from TCRdb's copy, which holds only in-frame ones; the method was immunoSEQ multiplex PCR. Altogether some 110,000 clones are present, more than 65% being singletons, with the ten largest covering 9.4%. The J gene is TRBJ1-5, the V gene TRBV19; D gene uncertain. The clonotype was recovered from an adult in good health. The sequenced sample was peripheral blood, obtained on day 0 of AZD1222 vaccination. For the CDR3, the DNA is TGTGCCACTCAGTGGCAGGAGAACGTGGGCAATCAGCCCCAGCATTTT. Residues: CATQWQENVGNQPQHF.